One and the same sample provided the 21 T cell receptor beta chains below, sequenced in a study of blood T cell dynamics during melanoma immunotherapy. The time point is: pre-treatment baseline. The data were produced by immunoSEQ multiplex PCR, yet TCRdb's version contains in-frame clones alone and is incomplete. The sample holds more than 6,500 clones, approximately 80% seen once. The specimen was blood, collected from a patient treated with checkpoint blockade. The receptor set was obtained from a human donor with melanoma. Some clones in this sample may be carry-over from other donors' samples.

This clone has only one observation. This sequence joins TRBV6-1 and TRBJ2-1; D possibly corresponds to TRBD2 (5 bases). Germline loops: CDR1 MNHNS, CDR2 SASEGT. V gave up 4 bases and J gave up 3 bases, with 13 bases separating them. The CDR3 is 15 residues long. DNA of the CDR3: TGTGCCAGCAGTGGGGATAGGACTTACTACAATGAGCAGTTCTTC. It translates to CASSGDRTYYNEQFF.

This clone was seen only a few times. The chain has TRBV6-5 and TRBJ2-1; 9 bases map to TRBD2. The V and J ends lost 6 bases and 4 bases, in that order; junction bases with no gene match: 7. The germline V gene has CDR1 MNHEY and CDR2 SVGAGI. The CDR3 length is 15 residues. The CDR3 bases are TGTGCCAGCAGAAAGATAGCGGGGGTGTACAATGAGCAGTTCTTC. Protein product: CASRKIAGVYNEQFF.

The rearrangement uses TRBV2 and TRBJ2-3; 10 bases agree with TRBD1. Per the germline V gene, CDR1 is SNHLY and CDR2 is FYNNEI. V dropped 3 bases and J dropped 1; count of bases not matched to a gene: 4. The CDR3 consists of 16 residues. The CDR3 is CASSEFGTGGTDTQYF. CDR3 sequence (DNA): TGTGCCAGCAGTGAGTTTGGGACAGGGGGCACAGATACGCAGTATTTT.

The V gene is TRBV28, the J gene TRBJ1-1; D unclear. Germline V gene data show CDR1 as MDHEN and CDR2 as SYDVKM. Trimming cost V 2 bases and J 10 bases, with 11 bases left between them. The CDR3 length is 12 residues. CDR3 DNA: TGTGCCAGCAGTTTAAGGGCAGGCGTAGCTTTCTTT. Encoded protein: CASSLRAGVAFF.

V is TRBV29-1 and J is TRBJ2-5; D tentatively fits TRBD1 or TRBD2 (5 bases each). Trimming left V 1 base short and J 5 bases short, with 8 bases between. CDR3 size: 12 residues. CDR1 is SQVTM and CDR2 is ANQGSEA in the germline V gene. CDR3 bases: TGCAGCGTTGAAGGGGACGGGGAGACCCAGTACTTC. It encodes CSVEGDGETQYF.

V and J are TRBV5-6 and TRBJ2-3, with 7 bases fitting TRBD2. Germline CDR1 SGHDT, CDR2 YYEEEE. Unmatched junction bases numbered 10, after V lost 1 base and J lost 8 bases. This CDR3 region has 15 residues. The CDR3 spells CASSLRGGSFGTQYF. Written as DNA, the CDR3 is TGTGCCAGCAGCTTGCGGGGCGGGAGTTTCGGTACGCAGTATTTT.

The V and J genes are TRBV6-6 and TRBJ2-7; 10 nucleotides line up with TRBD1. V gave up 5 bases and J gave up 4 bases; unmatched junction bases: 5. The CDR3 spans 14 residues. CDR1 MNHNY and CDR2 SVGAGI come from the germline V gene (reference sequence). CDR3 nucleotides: TGTGCCAGCAGTCGCCCGGGACAGGGGTACGAGCAGTACTTC. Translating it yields CASSRPGQGYEQYF.

The CDR3 DNA sequence: TGTGCCAGCAGCTCTAGGAACCTACAGGGTCAGTATGGGAACACTGAAGCTTTCTTT. Amino acids: CASSSRNLQGQYGNTEAFF. The chain carries TRBV7-9 and TRBJ1-1; D is perhaps TRBD1 (6 bases). The CDR3 totals 19 residues. V was shortened by 4 bases and J by 1 base, with 25 bases between the two germline ends. CDR1 SEHNR and CDR2 FQNEAQ come from the germline V gene (reference sequence).

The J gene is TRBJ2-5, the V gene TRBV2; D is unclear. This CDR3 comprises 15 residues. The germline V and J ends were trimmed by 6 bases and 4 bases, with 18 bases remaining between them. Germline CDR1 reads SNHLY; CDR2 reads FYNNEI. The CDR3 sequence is CASRVGSALSETQYF. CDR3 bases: TGTGCCAGCAGGGTGGGGTCCGCCCTCTCAGAGACCCAGTACTTC.

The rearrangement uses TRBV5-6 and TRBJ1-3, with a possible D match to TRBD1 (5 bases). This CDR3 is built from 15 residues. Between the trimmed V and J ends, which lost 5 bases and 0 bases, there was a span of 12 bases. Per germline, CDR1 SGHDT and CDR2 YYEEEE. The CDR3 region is CASSYDRFSGNTIYF. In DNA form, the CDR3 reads TGTGCCAGCAGTTACGACAGATTCTCTGGAAACACCATATATTTT.

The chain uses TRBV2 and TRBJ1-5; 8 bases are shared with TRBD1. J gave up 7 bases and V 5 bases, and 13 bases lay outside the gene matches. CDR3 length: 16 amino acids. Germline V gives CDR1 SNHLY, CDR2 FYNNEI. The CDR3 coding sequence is TGTGCCAGCAGTTTTCAGGGGGCCCCTTTGGGGCAGCCCCAGCATTTT. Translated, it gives CASSFQGAPLGQPQHF.

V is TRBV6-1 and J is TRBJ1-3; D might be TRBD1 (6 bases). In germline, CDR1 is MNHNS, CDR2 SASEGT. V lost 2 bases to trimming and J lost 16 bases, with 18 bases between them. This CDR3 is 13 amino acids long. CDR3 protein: CASSERGGQFLYF. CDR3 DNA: TGTGCCAGCAGTGAACGTGGGGGCCAGTTTCTCTATTTT.

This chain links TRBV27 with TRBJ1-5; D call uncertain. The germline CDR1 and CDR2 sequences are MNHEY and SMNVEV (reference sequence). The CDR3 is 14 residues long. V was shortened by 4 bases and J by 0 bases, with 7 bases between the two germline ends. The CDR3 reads CASSYILSNQPQHF. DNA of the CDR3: TGTGCCAGCAGTTATATACTTAGCAATCAGCCCCAGCATTTT.

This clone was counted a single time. The CDR3: CASSLAPAGSLAGNTIYF. The CDR3 DNA follows: TGTGCCAGCAGCTTGGCCCCCGCCGGGAGTTTGGCTGGAAACACCATATATTTT. This sequence joins TRBV5-4 and TRBJ1-3; D unresolved. Germline V gene lookup returns CDR1 SGHNT and CDR2 YYREEE (reference sequence). The germline V and J ends were trimmed by 0 bases and 2 bases, with 18 bases remaining between them. This CDR3 contains 18 residues.

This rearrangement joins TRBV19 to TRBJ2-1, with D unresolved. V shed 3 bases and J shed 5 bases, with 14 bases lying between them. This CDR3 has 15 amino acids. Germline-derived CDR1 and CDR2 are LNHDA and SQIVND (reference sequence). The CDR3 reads CASSIGPLEHNEQFF. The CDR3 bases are TGTGCCAGTAGTATCGGACCCCTCGAGCACAATGAGCAGTTCTTC.

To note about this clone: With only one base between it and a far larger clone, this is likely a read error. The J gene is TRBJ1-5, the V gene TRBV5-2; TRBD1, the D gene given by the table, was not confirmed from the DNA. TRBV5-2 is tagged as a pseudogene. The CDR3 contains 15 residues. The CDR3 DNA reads TGTGCCAGCAGCCAAGACATACAGGGTAGAGAGCCCCAGCATTTT. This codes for CASSQDIQGREPQHF.

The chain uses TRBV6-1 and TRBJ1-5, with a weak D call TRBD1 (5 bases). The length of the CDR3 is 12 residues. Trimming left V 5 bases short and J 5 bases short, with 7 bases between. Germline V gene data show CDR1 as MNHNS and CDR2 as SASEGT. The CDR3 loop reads CASSRGDQPQHF. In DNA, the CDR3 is TGTGCCAGCAGTCGGGGGGATCAGCCCCAGCATTTT.

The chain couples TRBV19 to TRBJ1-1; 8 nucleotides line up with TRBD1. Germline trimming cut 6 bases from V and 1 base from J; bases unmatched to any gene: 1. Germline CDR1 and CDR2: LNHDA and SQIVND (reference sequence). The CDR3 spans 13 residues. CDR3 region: CASSDRGNTEAFF. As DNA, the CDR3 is TGTGCCAGTAGCGACAGGGGGAACACTGAAGCTTTCTTT.

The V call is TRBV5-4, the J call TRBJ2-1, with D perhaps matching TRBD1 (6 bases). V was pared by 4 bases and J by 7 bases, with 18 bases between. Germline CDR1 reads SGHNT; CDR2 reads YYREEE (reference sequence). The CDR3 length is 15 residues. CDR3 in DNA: TGTGCCAGCAGCGAAAAGCGGTCAGGGGTGAATGAGCAGTTCTTC. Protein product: CASSEKRSGVNEQFF.

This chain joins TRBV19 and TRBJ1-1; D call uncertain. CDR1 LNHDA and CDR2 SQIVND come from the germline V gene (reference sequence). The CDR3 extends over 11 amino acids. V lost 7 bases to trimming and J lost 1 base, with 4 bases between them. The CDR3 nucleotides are TGTGCCAGTAAGGAGAACACTGAAGCTTTCTTT. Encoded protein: CASKENTEAFF.

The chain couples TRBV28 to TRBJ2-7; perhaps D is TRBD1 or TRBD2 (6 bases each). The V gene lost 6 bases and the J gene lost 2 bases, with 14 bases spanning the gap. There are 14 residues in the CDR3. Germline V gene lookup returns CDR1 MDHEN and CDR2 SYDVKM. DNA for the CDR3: TGTGCCAGCAGCTTAGGGGGAGGCCCCTACGAGCAGTACTTC. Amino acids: CASSLGGGPYEQYF.